This T cell receptor beta chain derives from a study of T cells in Graves' hyperthyroidism and ophthalmopathy. RNA transcripts provided the source from which TCR beta CDR3 regions were amplified. The TCR CDR3 was amplified in a first-round RT-PCR using the HTBI primer set. TCRdb redid the calling of the multiplex PCR reads with MiXCR, one entry per CDR3 protein. The sample carries approximately 620,000 distinct CDR3 sequences, 14% recorded once. From roughly 10 ml of fresh peripheral blood, PBMCs were isolated. This clonotype was seen at least ten times. As yet, its antigen is unknown. Points from the study as a whole: Stable hyperthyroidism was separated from ophthalmopathy by a model based on 13 V-J features.

The CDR3 covers 15 residues. Germline CDR1 and CDR2: SGDLS and YYNGEE. The ends were cut back, 0 bases at V and 3 bases at J, with 13 bases in the middle. The source of this sequence is a woman in her 30s with Graves' hyperthyroidism that later progressed to Graves' ophthalmopathy. Sample: blood. The V and J genes are TRBV9 and TRBJ2-7; D may be TRBD2 (5 bases). CDR3 region: CASSVAGERYYEQYF. In DNA form, the CDR3 reads TGTGCCAGCAGCGTAGCCGGGGAGCGATACTACGAGCAGTACTTC.